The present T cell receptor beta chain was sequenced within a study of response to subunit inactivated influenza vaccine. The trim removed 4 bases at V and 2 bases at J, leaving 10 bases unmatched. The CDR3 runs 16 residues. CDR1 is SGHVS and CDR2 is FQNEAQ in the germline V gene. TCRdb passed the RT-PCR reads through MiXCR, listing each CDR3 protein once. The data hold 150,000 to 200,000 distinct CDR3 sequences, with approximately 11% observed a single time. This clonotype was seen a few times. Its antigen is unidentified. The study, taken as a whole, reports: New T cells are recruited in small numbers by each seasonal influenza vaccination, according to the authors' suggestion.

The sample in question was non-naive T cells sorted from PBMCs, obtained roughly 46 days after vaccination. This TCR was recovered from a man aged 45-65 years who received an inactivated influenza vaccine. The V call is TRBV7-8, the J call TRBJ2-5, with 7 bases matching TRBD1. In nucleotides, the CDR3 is TGTGCCAGCAGCTCCCGAACAGGGGCACCGCAAGAGACCCAGTACTTC. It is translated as CASSSRTGAPQETQYF.